A selection of T cell receptor beta chains follows, all from one sample in a study of regulatory T cells in long-lasting Graves disease. Each CDR3 protein is one row after TCRdb ran MiXCR on the multiplex PCR reads. The table has some 220,000 distinct CDR3 sequences, roughly 19% seen once. These data also featured in a second study, about T cells in Graves' hyperthyroidism and ophthalmopathy.

The sample in question was peripheral blood mononuclear cells (PBMCs), obtained at new diagnosis, from a patient treated with antithyroid drugs. These receptors were obtained from a woman in her twenties or thirties with Graves disease. Both conserved end residues are part of each CDR3. A D gene is named only where the DNA matches it firmly. Size tells how often a clone was seen (once, few, many) or the class of an expanded clone, and some rows leave it out.

v_gene	d_gene	abundance	j_gene	CDR3aa	CDR3nt
TRBV3-1	NA	few	TRBJ2-3	CASSQEQGKFTDTQYF	TGTGCCAGCAGCCAAGAGCAGGGTAAATTCACAGATACGCAGTATTTT
TRBV9	TRBD1	many	TRBJ1-3	CASSADRGYSGNTIYF	TGTGCCAGCAGCGCCGACAGGGGGTACTCTGGAAACACCATATATTTT
TRBV7-8	NA	many	TRBJ2-1	CASSYQTWSSYNEQFF	TGTGCCAGCAGCTACCAGACTTGGAGCTCCTACAATGAGCAGTTCTTC
TRBV7-8	NA	NA	TRBJ2-1	CTSSLGSAGLTYNEQFF	TGTACCAGCAGCTTAGGGTCGGCGGGCCTTACTTACAATGAGCAGTTCTTC
TRBV2	TRBD2	many	TRBJ2-1	CASLVTSGGAGEQFF	TGTGCCAGCCTAGTTACTAGCGGGGGGGCCGGGGAGCAGTTCTTC
TRBV13	NA	few	TRBJ2-7	CASSFRQYEQYF	TGTGCCAGCAGCTTTCGACAGTACGAGCAGTACTTC
TRBV10-1	TRBD1	many	TRBJ1-2	CASSEDRGRGYTF	TGCGCCAGCAGTGAGGACAGGGGTCGTGGCTACACCTTC
TRBV6-2/TRBV6-3	TRBD2	many	TRBJ2-1	CASTQGEGGDEQFF	TGTGCCAGCACCCAAGGGGAGGGAGGGGATGAGCAGTTCTTC
TRBV20-1	NA	many	TRBJ2-2	CSARFTGDRATGELFF	TGCAGTGCTAGGTTTACGGGAGACAGGGCTACCGGGGAGCTGTTTTTT
TRBV20-1	NA	NA	TRBJ2-1	CSARLPPDNEQFF	TGCAGTGCTAGACTCCCTCCGGACAATGAGCAGTTCTTC